Below are 27 T cell receptor beta chains sequenced from a single sample in a study of CD8+CD57+ T cells in acquired aplastic anemia. Profiling of TCR beta VDJ combinations and CDR3 sequences used genomic DNA as template. TCRdb independently ran MiXCR on the reads; one entry per CDR3 protein. Of about 250,000 distinct CDR3 sequences listed, roughly half are singletons. Flow cytometry had shown expanded CD8+CD57+ cells in the patients chosen for sequencing. Sequenced: sorted CD4+, CD8+, or CD8+CD57+ T cells (not recorded which) from PBMCs. The receptors shown here come from a human donor with aplastic anemia.

This rearrangement joins TRBV7-9 to TRBJ1-4; the D gene is possibly TRBD1 (5 bases). The CDR3 contains 15 residues. V was cut by 4 bases and J by 6 bases, with 15 bases left in between. Per germline, CDR1 SEHNR and CDR2 FQNEAQ (reference sequence). The CDR3: CASSSQGLGDEKLFF. The CDR3 DNA follows: TGTGCCAGCAGCTCCCAGGGACTGGGGGATGAAAAACTGTTTTTT.

In the case of this clonotype: Given a much more abundant clone one base away, this may be a read error. The chain combines TRBV2 with TRBJ2-7, with 8 bases identical to TRBD2. Germline CDR1 SNHLY, CDR2 FYNNEI. Trimming at V came to 6 bases and at J to 6 bases, leaving 10 bases not matched to a gene. The CDR3 is 14 amino acids. The CDR3 nucleotides read TGTGCCAGCAGCCCAACTAGCGGCCCCTGCGAGCAGTACTTC. Protein sequence: CASSPTSGPCEQYF.

This clonotype was observed many times. V is TRBV20-1 and J is TRBJ1-3; D not resolved. V was clipped by 3 bases and J by 0 bases, with 6 bases between them. The CDR3 sequence is 13 residues long. Germline V CDR1 and CDR2: DFQATT, SNEGSKA (reference sequence). In DNA, the CDR3 is TGCAGTGCTAGGGTAGTCTCTGGAAACACCATATATTTT. It translates to CSARVVSGNTIYF.

The rearrangement uses TRBV29-1 and TRBJ2-7, with D maybe TRBD2 (7 bases). From germline, CDR1 is SQVTM and CDR2 ANQGSEA. V shed 5 bases and J shed 5 bases, with 28 bases lying between them. The CDR3 totals 17 residues. The DNA of the CDR3 is TGCAGCGTTCATCTCCGGGGGGAGCGGGACACCCCACACGAGCAGTACTTC. Its translation: CSVHLRGERDTPHEQYF.

The genes are TRBV12-3 or TRBV12-4 and TRBJ2-5; 7 bases agree with TRBD1. CDR3 size: 14 residues. V gave up 8 bases and J gave up 4 bases; unmatched junction bases: 10. The CDR3 region has the DNA TGTGCCAGCGGTTCGACAGGGTCGGGAGAGACCCAGTACTTC. Translating gives CASGSTGSGETQYF.

In this sample, this clonotype turned up a few times. The junction and the germline gene differ at one end; a read error may be behind it. This chain links TRBV27 with TRBJ1-2; a possible D gene is TRBD1 (6 bases). Germline CDR1 reads MNHEY; CDR2 reads SMNVEV (reference sequence). The CDR3 extends over 18 amino acids. CDR3 region: CASSLRRRTANTHYGYTF. Written as DNA, the CDR3 is TGCGCCAGCAGTTTAAGGCGCCGGACAGCTAATACCCACTATGGCTACACCTTC.

V usage is TRBV7-6 and J usage is TRBJ2-7, with D uncertain. CDR1 SGHVS and CDR2 FNYEAQ come from the germline V gene. This CDR3 has 13 amino acids. The germline V and J ends were trimmed by 4 bases and 0 bases, with 7 bases remaining between them. CDR3 sequence reads: CASSSRSSYEQYV. CDR3 DNA: TGTGCCAGCAGCTCGAGGAGCTCCTACGAGCAGTACGTC.

This clonotype has a handful of counts. A much larger clone is a single base away; this may be a read error. This sequence joins TRBV12-3 or TRBV12-4 and TRBJ1-1, with D hard to call. The CDR3 spans 13 residues. In DNA, the CDR3 is TGTGCCGGCAGTGTTATACGGAACACTGAAGCTTTCTTT. Residues: CAGSVIRNTEAFF.

Worth noting for this clonotype: Just one base apart from a much larger clone, this may be a read error. This CDR3 fails to terminate in the conserved phenylalanine or tryptophan, so it likely reflects a read error. V gene TRBV14 combines with J gene TRBJ2-1; perhaps TRBD2 as D (6 bases). The CDR3 extends over 16 amino acids. V lost 4 bases and J lost 2, with 15 bases in between. Germline values: CDR1 SGHDN, CDR2 FVKESK. The DNA for the CDR3 is TGTGCCAGCAGCCCCAGTGGAGGGCCTCCCTACAATGAGCAGTTCCTC. Its protein product is CASSPSGGPPYNEQFL.

Points on this clonotype: The CDR3 does not end in the conserved phenylalanine or tryptophan, so this is likely a read error. The limits of the CDR3 on the DNA are not certain, so only TCRdb's listed CDR3 is given. The V gene is TRBV13, the J gene TRBJ1-5. CDR1 and CDR2 (germline): PRHDT, FYEKMQ (reference sequence). The CDR3 adds up to 10 amino acids, both ends counted. The CDR3 spells CASSLEPSVE.

This rearrangement joins TRBV9 to TRBJ1-4; a possible D gene is TRBD1 (5 bases). With 4 bases removed from V and 8 bases from J, the gap between germline ends came to 12 bases. The germline gives CDR1 SGDLS, CDR2 YYNGEE. The CDR3 loop spans 13 amino acids. CDR3 sequence (DNA): TGTGCCAGCAGCCGGCGGGGCGGCGAAAAACTGTTTTTT. This encodes CASSRRGGEKLFF.

CDR3: CASSPQGWDGYTF. CDR3 nucleotides: TGTGCCAGCAGCCCTCAGGGTTGGGATGGCTACACCTTC. The chain employs TRBV7-6 and TRBJ1-2; possible D gene TRBD1, 5 bases. V lost 5 bases, J lost 6 bases, and 13 bases lay in between. The CDR3 has 13 amino acids. Germline CDR1 reads SGHVS; CDR2 reads FNYEAQ.

The chain joins TRBV2 to TRBJ2-1, with 7 nucleotides matching TRBD1. The ends lost 5 bases at V and 11 bases at J; junction bases unmatched: 9. This CDR3 contains 13 residues. Germline CDR1 SNHLY, CDR2 FYNNEI. CDR3 amino acids: CASSLETGPQQFF. CDR3 DNA: TGTGCCAGCAGTCTAGAGACAGGGCCTCAGCAGTTCTTC. Based on the CDR3 plus reference TRBV2 and TRBJ2-1, the full variable domain is EPEVTQTPSHQVTQMGQEVILRCVPISNHLYFYWYRQILGQKVEFLVSFYNNEISEKSEIFDDQFSVERPDGSNFTLKIRSTKLEDSAMYFCASSLETGPQQFFGPGTRLTVL.

This clonotype is a singleton in its sample. CDR3 amino acids: CASSPEGGTGETQYF. In nucleotides, the CDR3 is TGCGCCAGCAGTCCCGAAGGTGGCACCGGGGAGACCCAGTACTTC. The gene calls are TRBV5-1 and TRBJ2-5; D not certain. CDR1 and CDR2 (germline): SGHRS, YFSETQ. Trimming removed 5 bases at V and 5 bases at J, with 19 bases between. This CDR3 has 15 amino acids.

V gene TRBV2 combines with J gene TRBJ1-1; a weak D match, TRBD1 (6 bases). The CDR3 spans 13 residues. CDR1 SNHLY and CDR2 FYNNEI come from the germline V gene. The germline V and J ends were trimmed by 3 bases and 4 bases, with 9 bases remaining between them. This chain's CDR3 is CASSERGVTEAFF. The DNA for the CDR3 is TGTGCCAGCAGTGAGAGGGGGGTCACTGAAGCTTTCTTT.

The chain couples TRBV5-5 to TRBJ2-7; 11 bases are shared with TRBD1. CDR3 size: 16 residues. Germline-derived CDR1 and CDR2 are SGHKS and YYEKEE (reference sequence). V lost 5 bases, J lost 4 bases, and 11 bases stayed unmatched. CDR3 region: CASRLSDRDRGYEQYF. CDR3 nucleotide sequence: TGTGCCAGCAGGTTGTCAGACCGGGACAGGGGGTACGAGCAGTACTTC.

This clonotype was seen ten or more times. DNA for the CDR3: TGTGCCAGCAGCTCAGGGGGTAGGAACACTGAAGCTTTCTTT. It codes for CASSSGGRNTEAFF. The chain combines TRBV12-3 or TRBV12-4 with TRBJ1-1; 7 bases are a match to TRBD1. V shed 6 bases and J 1 base; nucleotides not matched to a gene: 5. This CDR3 region has 14 residues.

This chain links TRBV24-1 with TRBJ1-6; 9 nucleotides line up with TRBD1. With 7 bases clipped from V and 7 bases from J, the junction kept 4 bases outside the gene matches. Per the germline V gene, CDR1 is KGHDR and CDR2 is SFDVKD. This CDR3 region has 14 residues. The CDR3 DNA reads TGTGCCACCAGAGGGACAGGGCTGAATTCACCCCTCCACTTT. Residues: CATRGTGLNSPLHF.

As regards this clonotype: The conserved phenylalanine or tryptophan is not found at the CDR3 terminus, so this likely reflects a read error. The chain employs TRBV10-3 and TRBJ1-2; D is uncertain. The CDR3 consists of 13 residues. V lost 8 bases, J lost 8 bases, and 18 bases lay in between. Germline-derived CDR1 and CDR2 are ENHRY and SYGVKD. CDR3 loop: CAIASFSEHGYTL. The CDR3 nucleotides read TGTGCCATCGCGAGTTTTTCAGAGCACGGCTACACCCTC.

The V gene is TRBV20-1, the J gene TRBJ2-7; 7 nucleotides match TRBD1. Unmatched junction bases numbered 1, after V lost 2 bases and J lost 0 bases. Germline CDR1 DFQATT, CDR2 SNEGSKA (reference sequence). This CDR3 is built from 13 residues. The CDR3 DNA is TGCAGTGCTAGACGGGACAGCTCCTACGAGCAGTACTTC. As protein: CSARRDSSYEQYF.

This sequence joins TRBV7-3 and TRBJ1-2; D remains ambiguous. The CDR3 length is 13 residues. Germline V gene data show CDR1 as SGHTA and CDR2 as FQGTGA. The V end was cut by 2 bases, the J end by 10 bases, with 14 bases between. CDR3 sequence: CASSLLRSEHYTF. The DNA for the CDR3 is TGTGCCAGCAGCTTATTAAGGAGTGAGCACTACACCTTC.

Only a few counts were recorded for this clonotype. This sequence joins TRBV27 and TRBJ1-5; possible D gene TRBD1, 6 bases. Trimming took 0 bases from V and 1 from J, leaving 10 bases between them. The germline CDR1 and CDR2 sequences are MNHEY and SMNVEV (reference sequence). The CDR3 extends over 16 amino acids. The CDR3 loop reads CASSLSVQGSNQPQHF. Written as DNA, the CDR3 is TGTGCCAGCAGTTTATCGGTGCAGGGGAGCAATCAGCCCCAGCATTTT.

This clonotype was observed a handful of times. Since a much larger clone is just one base distant, this may be a read error. V usage is TRBV9 and J usage is TRBJ2-2, with D possibly matching TRBD1 (6 bases). Per germline, CDR1 SGDLS and CDR2 YYNGEE. The germline V and J ends were trimmed by 6 bases and 1 base, with 13 bases remaining between them. The CDR3 is 15 amino acids. CDR3 amino acids: CASNETGMNTGELFF. DNA for the CDR3: TGTGCCAGCAACGAAACAGGGATGAACACCGGGGAGCTGTTTTTT.

V usage is TRBV29-1 and J usage is TRBJ2-7; TRBD2 agrees at 13 bases. V lost 3 bases, J lost 2 bases, and 1 base stayed unmatched. Germline V gene sequence: CDR1 SQVTM, CDR2 ANQGSEA. CDR3 length: 14 amino acids. This CDR3 reads CSVETSGGTYEQYF. The DNA for the CDR3 is TGCAGCGTTGAGACTAGCGGGGGGACCTACGAGCAGTACTTC.

V usage is TRBV7-9 and J usage is TRBJ1-2, with 7 bases aligning to TRBD1. CDR3 length: 13 amino acids. With V trimmed by 1 base and J by 8 bases, 4 bases remained unmatched. Germline-derived CDR1 and CDR2 are SEHNR and FQNEAQ (reference sequence). CDR3 DNA sequence: TGTGCCAGCAGCTTAGGGGGAGGGGGCGGCTACACCTTC. Translation gives CASSLGGGGGYTF.

The chain couples TRBV3-1 to TRBJ2-1, with no clear D. Germline V gene data show CDR1 as LGHDT and CDR2 as YNNKEL (reference sequence). This CDR3 contains 17 residues. V lost 2 bases, J lost 0 bases, and 14 bases lay in between. The CDR3, as DNA: TGTGCCAGCAGCCAATCCTATCTCCCCACCTCCTACAATGAGCAGTTCTTC. Translated: CASSQSYLPTSYNEQFF.

The rearrangement links TRBV6-1 to TRBJ1-1; 11 nucleotides match TRBD1. The CDR3 runs to 14 residues. Germline CDR1 reads MNHNS; CDR2 reads SASEGT. The ends lost 3 bases at V and 11 bases at J; junction bases unmatched: 8. The CDR3 nucleotides read TGTGCCAGCAGTGACCCCCGGGACAGGGGGTCGGCTTTCTTT. As protein: CASSDPRDRGSAFF.